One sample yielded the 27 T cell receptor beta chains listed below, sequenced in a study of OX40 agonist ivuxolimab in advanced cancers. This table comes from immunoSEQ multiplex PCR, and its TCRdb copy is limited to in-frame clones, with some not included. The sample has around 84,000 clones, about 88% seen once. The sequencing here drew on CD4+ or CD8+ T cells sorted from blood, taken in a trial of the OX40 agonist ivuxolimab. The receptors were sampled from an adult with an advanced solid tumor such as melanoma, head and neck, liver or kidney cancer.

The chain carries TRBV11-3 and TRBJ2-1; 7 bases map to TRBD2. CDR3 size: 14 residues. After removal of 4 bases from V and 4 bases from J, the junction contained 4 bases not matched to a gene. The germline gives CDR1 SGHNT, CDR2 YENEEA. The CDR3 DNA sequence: TGTGCCAGCAGCTCCGGCGGGGGTTACAATGAGCAGTTCTTC. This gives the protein CASSSGGGYNEQFF.

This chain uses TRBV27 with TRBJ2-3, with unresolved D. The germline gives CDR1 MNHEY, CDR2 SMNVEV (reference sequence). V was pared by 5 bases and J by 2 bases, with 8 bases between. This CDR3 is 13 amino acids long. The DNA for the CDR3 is TGTGCCAGCAGTAGCCAGAACACAGATACGCAGTATTTT. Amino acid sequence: CASSSQNTDTQYF.

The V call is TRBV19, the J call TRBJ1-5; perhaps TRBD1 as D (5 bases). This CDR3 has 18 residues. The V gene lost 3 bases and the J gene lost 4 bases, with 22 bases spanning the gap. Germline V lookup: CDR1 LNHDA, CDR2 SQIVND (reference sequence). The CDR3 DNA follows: TGTGCCAGTAGTATCGGGATCCTATGGGGCAAACCGAATCAGCCCCAGCATTTT. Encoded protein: CASSIGILWGKPNQPQHF.

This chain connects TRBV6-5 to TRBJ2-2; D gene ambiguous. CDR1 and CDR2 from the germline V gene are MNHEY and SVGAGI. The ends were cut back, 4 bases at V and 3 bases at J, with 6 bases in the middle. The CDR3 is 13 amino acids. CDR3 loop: CASSFKDTGELFF. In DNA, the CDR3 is TGTGCCAGCAGTTTTAAAGACACCGGGGAGCTGTTTTTT.

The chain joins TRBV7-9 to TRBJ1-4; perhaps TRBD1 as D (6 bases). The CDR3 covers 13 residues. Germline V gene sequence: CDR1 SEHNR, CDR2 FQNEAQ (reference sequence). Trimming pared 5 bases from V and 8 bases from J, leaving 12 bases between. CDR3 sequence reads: CASSLRGTEKLFF. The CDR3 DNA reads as TGTGCCAGCAGCCTGCGGGGGACAGAAAAACTGTTTTTT.

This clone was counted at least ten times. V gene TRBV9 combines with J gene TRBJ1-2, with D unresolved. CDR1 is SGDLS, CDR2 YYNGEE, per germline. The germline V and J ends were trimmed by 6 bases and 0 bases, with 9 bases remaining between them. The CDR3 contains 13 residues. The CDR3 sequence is CASNVGTNYGYTF. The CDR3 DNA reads TGTGCCAGCAACGTGGGGACTAACTATGGCTACACCTTC.

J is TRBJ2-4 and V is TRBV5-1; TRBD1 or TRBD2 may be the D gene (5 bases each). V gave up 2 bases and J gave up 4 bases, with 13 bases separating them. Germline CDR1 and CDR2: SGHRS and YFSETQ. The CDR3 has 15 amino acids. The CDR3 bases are TGCGCCAGCAGCTTAAGTGGGGGAACAAAAAACATTCAGTACTTC. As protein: CASSLSGGTKNIQYF.

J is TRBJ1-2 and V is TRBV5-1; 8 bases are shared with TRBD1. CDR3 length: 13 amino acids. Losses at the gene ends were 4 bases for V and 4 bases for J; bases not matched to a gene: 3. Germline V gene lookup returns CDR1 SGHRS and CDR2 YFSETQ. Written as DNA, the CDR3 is TGCGCCAGCAGCGCGGACAGGGTCTATGGCTACACCTTC. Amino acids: CASSADRVYGYTF.

The CDR3 region is CASSLRQVGNTIYF. DNA for the CDR3: TGTGCCAGCAGCCTCAGACAGGTCGGAAACACCATATATTTT. This chain links TRBV6-5 with TRBJ1-3; D may be TRBD1 (6 bases). V lost 6 bases and J 4 bases, leaving 13 bases between the germline ends. Germline V gives CDR1 MNHEY, CDR2 SVGAGI. The CDR3 contains 14 residues.

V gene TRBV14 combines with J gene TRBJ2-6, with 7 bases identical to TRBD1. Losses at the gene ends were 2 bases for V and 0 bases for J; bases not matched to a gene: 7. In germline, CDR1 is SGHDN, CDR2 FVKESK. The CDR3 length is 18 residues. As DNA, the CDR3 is TGTGCCAGCAGCCAACCGGGACAGAAGAGCTCTGGGGCCAACGTCCTGACTTTC. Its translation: CASSQPGQKSSGANVLTF.

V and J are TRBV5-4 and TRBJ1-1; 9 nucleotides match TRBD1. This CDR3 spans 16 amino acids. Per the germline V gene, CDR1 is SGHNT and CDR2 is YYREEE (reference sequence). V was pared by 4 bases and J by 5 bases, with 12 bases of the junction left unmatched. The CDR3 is CASSPKQDRGTTEAFF. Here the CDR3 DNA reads TGTGCCAGCAGCCCAAAGCAGGACAGGGGAACAACTGAAGCTTTCTTT.

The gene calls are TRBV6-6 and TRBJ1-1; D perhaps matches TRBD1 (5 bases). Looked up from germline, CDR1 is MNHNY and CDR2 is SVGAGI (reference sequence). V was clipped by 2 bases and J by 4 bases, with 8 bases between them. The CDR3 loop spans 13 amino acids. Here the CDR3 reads CASSYGRATEAFF. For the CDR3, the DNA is TGTGCCAGCAGTTACGGCAGGGCCACTGAAGCTTTCTTT.

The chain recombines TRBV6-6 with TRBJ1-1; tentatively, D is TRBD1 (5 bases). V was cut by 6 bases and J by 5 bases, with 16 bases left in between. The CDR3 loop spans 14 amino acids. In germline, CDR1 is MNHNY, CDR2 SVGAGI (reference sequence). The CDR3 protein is CASSLRGGETEAFF. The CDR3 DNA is TGTGCCAGCAGCCTCCGCGGAGGGGAGACTGAAGCTTTCTTT.

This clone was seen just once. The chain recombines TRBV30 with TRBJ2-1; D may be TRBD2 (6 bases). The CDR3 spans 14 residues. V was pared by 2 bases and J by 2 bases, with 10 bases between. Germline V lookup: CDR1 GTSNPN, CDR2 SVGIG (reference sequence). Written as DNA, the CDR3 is TGTGCCTGGAGTAACAGCGGGCCCTACAATGAGCAGTTCTTC. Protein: CAWSNSGPYNEQFF.

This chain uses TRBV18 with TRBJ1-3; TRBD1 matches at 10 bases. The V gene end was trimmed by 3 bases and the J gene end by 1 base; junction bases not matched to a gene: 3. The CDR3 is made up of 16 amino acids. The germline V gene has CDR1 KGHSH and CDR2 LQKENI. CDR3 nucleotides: TGTGCCAGCTCACCGGGACAGGGGAGATCTGGAAACACCATATATTTT. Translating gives CASSPGQGRSGNTIYF.

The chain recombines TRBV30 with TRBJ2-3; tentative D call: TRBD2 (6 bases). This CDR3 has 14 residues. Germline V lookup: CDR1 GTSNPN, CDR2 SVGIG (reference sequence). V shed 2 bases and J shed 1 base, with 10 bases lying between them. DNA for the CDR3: TGTGCCTGGAGTCCCCCGGGAGGCACAGATACGCAGTATTTT. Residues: CAWSPPGGTDTQYF.

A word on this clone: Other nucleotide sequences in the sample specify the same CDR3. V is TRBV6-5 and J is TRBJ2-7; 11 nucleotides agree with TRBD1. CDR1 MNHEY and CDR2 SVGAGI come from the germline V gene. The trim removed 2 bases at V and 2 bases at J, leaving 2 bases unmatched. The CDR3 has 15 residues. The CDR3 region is CASSYGTGGTYEQYF. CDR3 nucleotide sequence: TGTGCCAGCAGTTACGGGACAGGGGGAACCTACGAGCAGTACTTC.

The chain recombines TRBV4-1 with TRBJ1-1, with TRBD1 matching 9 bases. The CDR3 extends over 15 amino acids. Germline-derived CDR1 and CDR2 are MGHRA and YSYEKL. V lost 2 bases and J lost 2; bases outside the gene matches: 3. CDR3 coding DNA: TGCGCCAGCAGCCAATGGACAGGGGAAAACACTGAAGCTTTCTTT. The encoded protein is CASSQWTGENTEAFF.

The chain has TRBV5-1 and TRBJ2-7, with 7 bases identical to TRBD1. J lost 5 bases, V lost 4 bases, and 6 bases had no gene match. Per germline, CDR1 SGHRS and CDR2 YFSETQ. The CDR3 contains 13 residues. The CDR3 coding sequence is TGCGCCAGCAGCCTCTTGCAGGGGGACGAGCAGTACTTC. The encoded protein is CASSLLQGDEQYF.

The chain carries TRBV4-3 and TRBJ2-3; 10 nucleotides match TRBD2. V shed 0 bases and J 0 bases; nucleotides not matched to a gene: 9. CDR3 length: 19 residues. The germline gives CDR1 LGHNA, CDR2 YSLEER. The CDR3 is CASSQDPLEREGSTDTQYF. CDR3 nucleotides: TGCGCCAGCAGCCAAGACCCGCTTGAGCGGGAGGGTAGCACAGATACGCAGTATTTT.

DNA of the CDR3: TGCGCCAGCAGCTTCTTTAGGCAGACAGATACGCAGTATTTT. It is translated as CASSFFRQTDTQYF. The chain has TRBV5-1 and TRBJ2-3; D gene unclear. This CDR3 region has 14 residues. Germline lookup yields CDR1 SGHRS and CDR2 YFSETQ. The V and J ends lost 2 bases and 3 bases respectively, with 10 bases between them. Full variable domain (outside the CDR3, taken from reference TRBV5-1 and TRBJ2-3): KAGVTQTPRYLIKTRGQQVTLSCSPISGHRSVSWYQQTPGQGLQFLFEYFSETQRNKGNFPGRFSGRQFSNSRSEMNVSTLELGDSALYLCASSFFRQTDTQYFGPGTRLTVL.

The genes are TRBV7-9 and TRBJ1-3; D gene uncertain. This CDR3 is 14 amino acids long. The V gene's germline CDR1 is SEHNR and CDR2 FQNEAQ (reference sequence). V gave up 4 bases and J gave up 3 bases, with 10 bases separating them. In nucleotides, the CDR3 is TGTGCCAGCAGCTCTCATCTCTTTGGAAACACCATATATTTT. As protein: CASSSHLFGNTIYF.

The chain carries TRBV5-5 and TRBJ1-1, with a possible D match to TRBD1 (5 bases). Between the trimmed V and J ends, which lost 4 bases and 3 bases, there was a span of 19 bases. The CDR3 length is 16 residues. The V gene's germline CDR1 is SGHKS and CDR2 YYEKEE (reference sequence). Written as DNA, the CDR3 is TGTGCCAGCAGCCAGATAATAGGTAGGGGTGACACTGAAGCTTTCTTT. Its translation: CASSQIIGRGDTEAFF. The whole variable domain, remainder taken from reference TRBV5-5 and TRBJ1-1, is DAGVTQSPTHLIKTRGQQVTLRCSPISGHKSVSWYQQVLGQGPQFIFQYYEKEERGRGNFPDRFSARQFPNYSSELNVNALLLGDSALYLCASSQIIGRGDTEAFFGQGTRLTVV.

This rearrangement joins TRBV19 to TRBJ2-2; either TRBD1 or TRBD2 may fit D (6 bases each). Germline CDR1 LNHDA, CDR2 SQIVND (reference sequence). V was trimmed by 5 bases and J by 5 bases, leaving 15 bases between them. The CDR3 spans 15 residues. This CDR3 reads CASSPSGAGTGELFF. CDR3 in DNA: TGTGCCAGTAGTCCCTCGGGGGCAGGAACCGGGGAGCTGTTTTTT.

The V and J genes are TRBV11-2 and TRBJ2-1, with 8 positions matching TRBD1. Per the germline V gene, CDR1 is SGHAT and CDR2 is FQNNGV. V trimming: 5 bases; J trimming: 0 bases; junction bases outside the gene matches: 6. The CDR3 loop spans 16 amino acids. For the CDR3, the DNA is TGTGCCAGCAGCCCCCGACAGGGGAGCTCCTACAATGAGCAGTTCTTC. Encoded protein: CASSPRQGSSYNEQFF.

CDR3 nucleotides: TGTGCCAGCAGGATCAGGAACAATCAGCCCCAGCATTTT. It is translated as CASRIRNNQPQHF. The chain is built from TRBV6-5 and TRBJ1-5; no definite D call. The CDR3 contains 13 residues. V dropped 6 bases and J dropped 3 bases, with 9 bases sitting between them. Germline CDR1 MNHEY, CDR2 SVGAGI.

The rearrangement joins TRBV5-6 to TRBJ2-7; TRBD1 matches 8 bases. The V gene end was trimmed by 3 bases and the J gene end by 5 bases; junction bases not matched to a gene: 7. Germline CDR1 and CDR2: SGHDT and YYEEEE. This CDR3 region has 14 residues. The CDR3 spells CASSYRQGRNEQYF. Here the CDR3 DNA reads TGTGCCAGCAGCTACCGACAGGGGAGGAACGAGCAGTACTTC.